The 16 T cell receptor beta chains presented below share a single source sample, sequenced in a study of OX40 agonist ivuxolimab in advanced cancers. Using immunoSEQ multiplex PCR, the repertoire was profiled, and TCRdb retains in-frame clones only, with some absent. The sample holds approximately 75,000 clones, 78% seen once. This material consisted of CD4+ or CD8+ T cells sorted from blood, taken in a trial of the OX40 agonist ivuxolimab. These receptors were taken from an adult with an advanced solid tumor such as melanoma, head and neck, liver or kidney cancer.

V gene TRBV9 combines with J gene TRBJ1-4; 9 bases agree with TRBD1. The CDR3 is made up of 15 amino acids. CDR1 is SGDLS, CDR2 YYNGEE, per germline. Trimming at V came to 2 bases and at J to 7 bases, leaving 6 bases not matched to a gene. CDR3 nucleotides: TGTGCCAGCAGCGTCACACAGGGGGCTGGTGAAAAACTGTTTTTT. This sequence encodes CASSVTQGAGEKLFF.

The count of this clone is one. The chain uses TRBV27 and TRBJ1-2, with 11 bases that match TRBD1. The germline CDR1 and CDR2 sequences are MNHEY and SMNVEV (reference sequence). Trimming removed 6 bases from V and 9 bases from J; junction bases left unmatched: 6. The CDR3 contains 13 residues. In nucleotides, the CDR3 is TGTGCCAGCAGGGGCGGACAGGGGGCGAGCTACACCTTC. Protein product: CASRGGQGASYTF.

The chain carries TRBV28 and TRBJ2-1; D is ambiguous. Per germline, CDR1 MDHEN and CDR2 SYDVKM. This CDR3 has 17 amino acids. The germline V and J ends were trimmed by 7 bases and 6 bases, with 25 bases remaining between them. Here the CDR3 reads CASNYGRTAFRVNEQFF. As DNA, the CDR3 is TGTGCCAGCAACTATGGGCGGACGGCTTTTAGGGTCAATGAGCAGTTCTTC.

This chain joins TRBV11-2 and TRBJ2-1, with D maybe TRBD1 (5 bases). V was pared by 3 bases and J by 0 bases, with 9 bases between. The V gene's germline CDR1 is SGHAT and CDR2 FQNNGV. The CDR3 contains 15 residues. The CDR3 loop reads CASSFDTGSYNEQFF. Written as DNA, the CDR3 is TGTGCCAGCAGCTTTGATACAGGCTCCTACAATGAGCAGTTCTTC.

The V call is TRBV7-2, the J call TRBJ1-2; 10 bases are a match to TRBD1. This CDR3 spans 15 amino acids. J lost 8 bases, V lost 5 bases, and 11 bases had no gene match. Germline loops: CDR1 SGHTA, CDR2 FQGNSA. CDR3 in amino acids: CASSPPTGGEGGYTF. CDR3 DNA sequence: TGTGCCAGCAGCCCGCCGACAGGGGGCGAGGGCGGCTACACCTTC.

This clone came up once. CDR3 nucleotide sequence: TGCAGCTTCACCGACGGCTCCTACGAGCAGTACTTC. This encodes CSFTDGSYEQYF. The genes are TRBV29-1 and TRBJ2-7; D uncertain. The CDR3 length is 12 residues. The V end was cut by 8 bases, the J end by 0 bases, with 11 bases between. Germline values: CDR1 SQVTM, CDR2 ANQGSEA.

The rearrangement joins TRBV5-1 to TRBJ2-2; TRBD1 or TRBD2 may be the D gene (5 bases each). CDR1 and CDR2 from the germline V gene are SGHRS and YFSETQ. The germline V and J ends were trimmed by 1 base and 9 bases, with 13 bases remaining between them. The CDR3 runs to 14 residues. CDR3 bases: TGCGCCAGCAGCTTGTCTAGGGGAGTGCGGGAGCTGTTTTTT. Its protein product is CASSLSRGVRELFF.

This clone was detected a few times. The rearrangement uses TRBV28 and TRBJ2-7; D is unresolved. V lost 2 bases and J lost 0, with 5 bases in between. The length of the CDR3 is 13 residues. CDR1 and CDR2 from the germline V gene are MDHEN and SYDVKM. The CDR3 sequence: CASSLTSSYEQYF. CDR3 nucleotide sequence: TGTGCCAGCAGTTTAACGTCCTCCTACGAGCAGTACTTC.

This clone was counted between two and nine times. The chain recombines TRBV18 with TRBJ1-5; 10 bases fit TRBD1. Germline CDR1 and CDR2: KGHSH and LQKENI. Losses at the gene ends were 3 bases for V and 6 bases for J; bases not matched to a gene: 2. The CDR3 has 14 amino acids. The CDR3: CASSPGQGFQPQHF. CDR3 DNA sequence: TGTGCCAGCTCACCGGGACAGGGGTTTCAGCCCCAGCATTTT.

The V gene is TRBV11-2, the J gene TRBJ2-1, with D uncertain. This CDR3 comprises 15 residues. The V gene lost 2 bases and the J gene lost 1 base, with 9 bases spanning the gap. CDR1 and CDR2 (germline): SGHAT, FQNNGV. DNA of the CDR3: TGTGCCAGCAGCTTAACATCGGGTTCCTACAATGAGCAGTTCTTC. This sequence encodes CASSLTSGSYNEQFF.

This chain connects TRBV29-1 to TRBJ1-3; possible D gene TRBD1, 6 bases. CDR1 is SQVTM, CDR2 ANQGSEA, per germline. The CDR3 has 14 residues. Trimming pared 0 bases from V and 1 base from J, leaving 7 bases between. CDR3 amino acids: CSVEDRGSGNTIYF. The CDR3 bases are TGCAGCGTTGAAGATAGGGGGTCTGGAAACACCATATATTTT.

The J gene is TRBJ2-4, the V gene TRBV29-1; D is perhaps TRBD1 or TRBD2 (6 bases each). This CDR3 spans 13 amino acids. V was cut by 5 bases and J by 5 bases, with 13 bases left in between. Looked up from germline, CDR1 is SQVTM and CDR2 is ANQGSEA. CDR3 coding DNA: TGCAGCGTTAATGGGGGCGGGGAAAACATTCAGTACTTC. Translation gives CSVNGGGENIQYF.

The chain has TRBV6-1 and TRBJ2-6, with D possibly TRBD2 on 7 matching bases. In germline, CDR1 is MNHNS, CDR2 SASEGT. The CDR3 runs to 20 residues. The V gene lost 2 bases and the J gene lost 0 bases, with 20 bases spanning the gap. The CDR3 DNA reads as TGTGCCAGCAGTGAAAGGAGAGCGGGGACACGTTTCTCTGGGGCCAACGTCCTGACTTTC. Residues: CASSERRAGTRFSGANVLTF.

The chain couples TRBV2 to TRBJ2-5; no reliable D call. This CDR3 has 15 residues. Germline values: CDR1 SNHLY, CDR2 FYNNEI. Trimming removed 4 bases at V and 0 bases at J, with 12 bases between. Written as DNA, the CDR3 is TGTGCCAGCAGTGGCGTTTTTCTATACCAAGAGACCCAGTACTTC. Its protein is CASSGVFLYQETQYF.

Only one count was recorded for this clone. CDR3 amino acids: CASSQDVREGFEAFF. CDR3 DNA: TGCGCCAGCAGCCAAGATGTGCGGGAAGGATTTGAAGCTTTCTTT. The chain recombines TRBV4-1 with TRBJ1-1; no firm D call. The CDR3 runs to 15 residues. V was shortened by 0 bases and J by 7 bases, with 15 bases between the two germline ends. Germline CDR1 MGHRA, CDR2 YSYEKL.

The chain employs TRBV6-1 and TRBJ2-2, with TRBD2 as a possible D gene (5 bases). V was pared by 7 bases and J by 0 bases, with 9 bases between. Per the germline V gene, CDR1 is MNHNS and CDR2 is SASEGT. The CDR3 consists of 14 residues. The CDR3 loop reads CASKEAPNTGELFF. For the CDR3, the DNA is TGTGCCAGCAAGGAGGCCCCGAACACCGGGGAGCTGTTTTTT.